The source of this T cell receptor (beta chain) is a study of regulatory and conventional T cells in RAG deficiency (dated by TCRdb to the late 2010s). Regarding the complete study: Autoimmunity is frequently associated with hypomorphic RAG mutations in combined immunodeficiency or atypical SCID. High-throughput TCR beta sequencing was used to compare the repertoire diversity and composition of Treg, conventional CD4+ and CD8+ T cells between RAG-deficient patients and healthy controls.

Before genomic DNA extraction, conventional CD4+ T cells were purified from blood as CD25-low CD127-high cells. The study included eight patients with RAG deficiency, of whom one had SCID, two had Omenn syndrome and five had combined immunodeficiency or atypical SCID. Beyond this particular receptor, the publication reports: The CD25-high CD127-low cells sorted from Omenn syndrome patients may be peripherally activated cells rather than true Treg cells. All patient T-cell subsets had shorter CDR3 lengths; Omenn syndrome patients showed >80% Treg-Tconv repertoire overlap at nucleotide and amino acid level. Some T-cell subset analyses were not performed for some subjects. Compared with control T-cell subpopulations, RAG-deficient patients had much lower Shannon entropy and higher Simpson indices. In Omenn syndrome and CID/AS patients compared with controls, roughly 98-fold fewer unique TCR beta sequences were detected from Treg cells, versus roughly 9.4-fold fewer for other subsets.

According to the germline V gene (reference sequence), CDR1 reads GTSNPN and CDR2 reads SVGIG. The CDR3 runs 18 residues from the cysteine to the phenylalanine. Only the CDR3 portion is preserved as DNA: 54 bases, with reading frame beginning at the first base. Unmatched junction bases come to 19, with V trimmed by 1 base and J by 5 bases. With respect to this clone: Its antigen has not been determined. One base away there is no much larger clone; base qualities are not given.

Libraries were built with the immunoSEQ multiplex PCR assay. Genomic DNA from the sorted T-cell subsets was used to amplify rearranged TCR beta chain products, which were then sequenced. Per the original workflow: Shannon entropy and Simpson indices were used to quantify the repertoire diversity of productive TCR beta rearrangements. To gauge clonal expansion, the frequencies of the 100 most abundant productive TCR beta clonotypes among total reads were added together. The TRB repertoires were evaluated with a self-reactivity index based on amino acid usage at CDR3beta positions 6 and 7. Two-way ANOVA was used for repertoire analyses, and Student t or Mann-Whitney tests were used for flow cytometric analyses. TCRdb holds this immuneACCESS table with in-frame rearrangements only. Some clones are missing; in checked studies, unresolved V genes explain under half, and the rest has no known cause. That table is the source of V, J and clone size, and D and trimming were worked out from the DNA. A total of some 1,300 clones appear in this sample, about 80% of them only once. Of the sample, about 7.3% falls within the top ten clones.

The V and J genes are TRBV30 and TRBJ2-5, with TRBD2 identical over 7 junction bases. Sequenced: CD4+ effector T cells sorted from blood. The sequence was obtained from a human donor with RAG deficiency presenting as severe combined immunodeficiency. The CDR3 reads CAWSDLGGRNDVWETQYF. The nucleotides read TGTGCCTGGAGTGATTTGGGCGGGAGAAACGATGTGTGGGAGACCCAGTACTTC.